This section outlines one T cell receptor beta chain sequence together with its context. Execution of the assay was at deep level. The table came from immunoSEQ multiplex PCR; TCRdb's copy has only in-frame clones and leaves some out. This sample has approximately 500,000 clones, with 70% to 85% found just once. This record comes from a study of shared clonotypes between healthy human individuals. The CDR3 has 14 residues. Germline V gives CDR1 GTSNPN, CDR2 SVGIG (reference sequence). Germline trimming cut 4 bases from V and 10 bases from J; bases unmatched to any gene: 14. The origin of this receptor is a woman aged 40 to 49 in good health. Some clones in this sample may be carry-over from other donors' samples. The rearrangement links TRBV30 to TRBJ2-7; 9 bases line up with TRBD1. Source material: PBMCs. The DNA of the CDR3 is TGTGCCTGGACCCGGGACAGGGAGGGCGGGCGTCAGTACTTC. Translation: CAWTRDREGGRQYF.